This TCR beta chain is drawn from a study of shared clonotypes between healthy human individuals. The germline CDR1 and CDR2 sequences are SGDLS and YYNGEE. V shed 3 bases and J shed 5 bases, with 8 bases lying between them. The CDR3 loop spans 12 amino acids. Libraries were prepared by immunoSEQ multiplex PCR; TCRdb keeps only in-frame clonotypes and omits some of them. The table has some 1,100,000 clones, around 78% seen once. The sample taken for sequencing was memory CD4+ T cells from PBMCs. The subset was: CD45RA-negative fraction. The clonotype originates from a man between 18 and 29 years old in good health. Some clones in this sample may be carry-over from other donors' samples. This chain links TRBV9 with TRBJ2-5; D is uncertain. Here the CDR3 DNA reads TGTGCCAGCAGCGCATCTGATGAGACCCAGTACTTC. Residues: CASSASDETQYF. Full variable domain (rest looked up from reference TRBV9 and TRBJ2-5): DSGVTQTPKHLITATGQRVTLRCSPRSGDLSVYWYQQSLDQGLQFLIQYYNGEERAKGNILERFSAQQFPDLHSELNLSSLELGDSALYFCASSASDETQYFGPGTRLLVL.